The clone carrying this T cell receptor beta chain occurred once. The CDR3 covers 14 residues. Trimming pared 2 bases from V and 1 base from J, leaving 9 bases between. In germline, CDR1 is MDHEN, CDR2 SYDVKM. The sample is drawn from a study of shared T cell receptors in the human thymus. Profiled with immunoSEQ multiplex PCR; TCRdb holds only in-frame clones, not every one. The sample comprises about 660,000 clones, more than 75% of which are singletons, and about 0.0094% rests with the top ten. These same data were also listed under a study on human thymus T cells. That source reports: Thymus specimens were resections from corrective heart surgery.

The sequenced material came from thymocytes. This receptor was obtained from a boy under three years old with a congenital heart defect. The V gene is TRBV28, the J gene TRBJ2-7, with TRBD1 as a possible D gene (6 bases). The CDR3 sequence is CASSLRTASYEQYF. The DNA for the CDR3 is TGTGCCAGCAGTTTAAGGACAGCATCCTACGAGCAGTACTTC.